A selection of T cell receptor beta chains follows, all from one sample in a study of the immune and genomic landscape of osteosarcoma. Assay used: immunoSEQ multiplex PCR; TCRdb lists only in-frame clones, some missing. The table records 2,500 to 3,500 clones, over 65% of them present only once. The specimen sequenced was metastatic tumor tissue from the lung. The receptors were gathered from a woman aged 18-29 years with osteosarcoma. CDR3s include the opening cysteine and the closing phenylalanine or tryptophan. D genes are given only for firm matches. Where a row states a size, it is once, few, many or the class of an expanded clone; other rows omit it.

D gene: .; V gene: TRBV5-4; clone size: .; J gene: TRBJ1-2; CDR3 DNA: TGTGCCAGCAGGGGGCCTTTCTCGATCTTC; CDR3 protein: CASRGPFSIF
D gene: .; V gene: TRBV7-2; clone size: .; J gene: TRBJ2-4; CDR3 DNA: TGTGCCAGCAGCCCACAGGTTTCCAAAAACATTCAGTACTTC; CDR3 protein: CASSPQVSKNIQYF
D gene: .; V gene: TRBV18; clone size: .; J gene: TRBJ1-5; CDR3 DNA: TGTGCCAGCTCATCCTTCCCGTCCCCCGGAGGGGATCAGCCCCAGCATTTT; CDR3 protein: CASSSFPSPGGDQPQHF
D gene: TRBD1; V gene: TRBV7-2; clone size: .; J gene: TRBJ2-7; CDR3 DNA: TGTGCCAGCAGCAAAAGGACAGGGGGGAAGTACGAGCAGTACTTC; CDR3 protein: CASSKRTGGKYEQYF
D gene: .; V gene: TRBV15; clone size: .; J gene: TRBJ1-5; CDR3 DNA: TGTGCCACCAGCAGGACAGGTAGCAATCAGCCCCAGCATTTT; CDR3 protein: CATSRTGSNQPQHF
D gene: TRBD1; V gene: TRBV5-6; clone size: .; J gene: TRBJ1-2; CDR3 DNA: TGTGCCAGCAGCCGGACAGGGGTTCATGGCTACACCTTC; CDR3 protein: CASSRTGVHGYTF
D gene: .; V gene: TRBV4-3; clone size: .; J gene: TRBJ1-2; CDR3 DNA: TGCGCCAGCAGCCAGGAACTCAGAGGGGATTATGGCTACACCTTC; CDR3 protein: CASSQELRGDYGYTF
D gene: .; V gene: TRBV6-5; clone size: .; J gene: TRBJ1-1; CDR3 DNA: TGTGCCAGCAGTTACTCGAGACAGGTGATAAACACTGAAGCTTTCTTT; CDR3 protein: CASSYSRQVINTEAFF
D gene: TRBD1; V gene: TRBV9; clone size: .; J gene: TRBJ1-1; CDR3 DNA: TGTGCCAGCAGCGCGGTGGGACAGGGAGGTTTCTTT; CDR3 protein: CASSAVGQGGFF
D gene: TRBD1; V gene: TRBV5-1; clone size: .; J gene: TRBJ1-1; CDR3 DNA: TGCGCCAGCAGCTACCAACCGGGACAGGGTTTTGGCGACACTGAAGCTTTCTTT; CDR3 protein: CASSYQPGQGFGDTEAFF
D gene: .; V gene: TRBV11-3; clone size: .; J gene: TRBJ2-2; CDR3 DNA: TGTGCCAGCAGCTTAGTCCCGGGAGTGTCCGGGGAGCTGTTTTTT; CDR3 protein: CASSLVPGVSGELFF
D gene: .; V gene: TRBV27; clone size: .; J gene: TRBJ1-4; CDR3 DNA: TGTGCCAGCAGTTGGGGACGAGACGGGGAAAAACTGTTTTTT; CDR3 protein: CASSWGRDGEKLFF
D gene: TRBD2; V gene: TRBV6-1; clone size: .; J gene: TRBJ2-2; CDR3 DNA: TGTGCCAGCAGTGAAGAAAGCGGGGGACCCGGGGAGCTGTTTTTT; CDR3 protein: CASSEESGGPGELFF
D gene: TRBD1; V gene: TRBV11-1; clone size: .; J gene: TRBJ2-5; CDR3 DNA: TGTGCCAGCAGCCCGGGACAGGGAAGAGAGACCCAGTACTTC; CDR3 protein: CASSPGQGRETQYF
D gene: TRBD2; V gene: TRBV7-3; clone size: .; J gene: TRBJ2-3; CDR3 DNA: TGTGCCAGCAGCTTAATTGGCGGGAGGACAGATACGCAGTATTTT; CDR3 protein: CASSLIGGRTDTQYF
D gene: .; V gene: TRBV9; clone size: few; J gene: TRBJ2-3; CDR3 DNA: TGTGCCAGCACTGAGGGGTGGACAGATACGCAGTATTTT; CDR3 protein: CASTEGWTDTQYF
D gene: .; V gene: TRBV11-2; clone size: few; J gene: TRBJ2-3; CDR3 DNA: TGTGCCAGCAGCTTAGATGGGGGTGGGGGTGATACGCAGTATTTT; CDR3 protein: CASSLDGGGGDTQYF
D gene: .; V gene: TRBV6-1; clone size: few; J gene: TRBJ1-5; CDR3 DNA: TGTGCCAGCAGTGATCCCAATCAGCCCCAGCATTTT; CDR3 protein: CASSDPNQPQHF
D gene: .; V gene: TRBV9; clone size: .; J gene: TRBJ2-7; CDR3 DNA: TGTGCCAGCAGCGTAGGGGGTCAGCCGAGGGACGAGCAGTACTTC; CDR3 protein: CASSVGGQPRDEQYF
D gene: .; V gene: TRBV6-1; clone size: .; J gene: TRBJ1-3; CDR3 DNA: TGTGCCAGCACTCCCGCAGCCGACACCATATATTTT; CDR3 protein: CASTPAADTIYF
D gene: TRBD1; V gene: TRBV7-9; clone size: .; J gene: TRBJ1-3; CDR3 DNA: TGTGCCAGCAGTCCAACACAGGGGACGAACACCATATATTTT; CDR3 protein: CASSPTQGTNTIYF
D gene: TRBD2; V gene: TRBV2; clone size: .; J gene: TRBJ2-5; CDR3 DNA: TGTGCCAGCAGGGCAAGACTAGCGATTGTCCAAGAGACCCAGTACTTC; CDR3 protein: CASRARLAIVQETQYF
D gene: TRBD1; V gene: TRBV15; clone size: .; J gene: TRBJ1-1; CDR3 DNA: TGTGCCACCAGCAGGGGACAGGGCGAGAACACTGAAGCTTTCTTT; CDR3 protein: CATSRGQGENTEAFF
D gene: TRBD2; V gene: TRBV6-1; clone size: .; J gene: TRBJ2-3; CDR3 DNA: TGTGCCAGCACCTTGACTAGCGCTAGCACAGATACGCAGTATTTT; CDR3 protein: CASTLTSASTDTQYF
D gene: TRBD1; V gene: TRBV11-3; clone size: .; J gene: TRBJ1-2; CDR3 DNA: TGTGCCAGCAGACACGACAGGGTGAACTATGGCTACACCTTC; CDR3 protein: CASRHDRVNYGYTF